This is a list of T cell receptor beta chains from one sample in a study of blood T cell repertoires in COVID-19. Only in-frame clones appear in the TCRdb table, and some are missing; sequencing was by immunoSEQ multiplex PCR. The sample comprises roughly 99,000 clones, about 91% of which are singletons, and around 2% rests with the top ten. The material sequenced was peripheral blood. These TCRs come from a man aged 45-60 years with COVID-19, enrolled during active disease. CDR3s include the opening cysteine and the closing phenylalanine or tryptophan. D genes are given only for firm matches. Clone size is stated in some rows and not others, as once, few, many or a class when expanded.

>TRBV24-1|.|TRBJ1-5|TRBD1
TGTGCCACCAGTGGGGGTCAGACAGGGGCCAATCAGCCCCAGCATTTT
CATSGGQTGANQPQHF
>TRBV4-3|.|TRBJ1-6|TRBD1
TGCGCCAGCAGCCAAGGGTTGGACAGGGGTTCACCCCTCCACTTT
CASSQGLDRGSPLHF
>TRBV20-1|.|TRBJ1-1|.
TGCAGTGCTAGTGGGTACCGGACTGAAGCTTTCTTT
CSASGYRTEAFF
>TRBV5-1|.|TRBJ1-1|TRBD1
TGCGCCAGCAGAGGGGACAGGGGGCTGATGAACACTGAAGCTTTCTTT
CASRGDRGLMNTEAFF
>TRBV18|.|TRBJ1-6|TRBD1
TGTGCCAGCTCACCACAACAGGACAGGGGTAATTCACCCCTCCACTTT
CASSPQQDRGNSPLHF
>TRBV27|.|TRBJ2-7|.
TGTGCCAGCAGTTTATCCGGGAGCGTGTACGAGCAGTACTTC
CASSLSGSVYEQYF
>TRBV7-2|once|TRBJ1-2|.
TGTGCCAGCAGCCCCCGAGAAACTACTAACTATGGCTACACCTTC
CASSPRETTNYGYTF
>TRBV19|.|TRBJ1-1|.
TGTGCCAGTAGTATTCGCGGGGGGGCCGAGACTGAAGCTTTCTTT
CASSIRGGAETEAFF
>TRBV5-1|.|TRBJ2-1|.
TGCGCCAGCAGCTTGGCCGGGGGTGGCACCTACAATGAGCAGTTCTTC
CASSLAGGGTYNEQFF
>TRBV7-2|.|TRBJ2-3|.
TGTGCCAGCAGCTTAGTCCGGGGGTTCACAGATACGCAGTATTTT
CASSLVRGFTDTQYF
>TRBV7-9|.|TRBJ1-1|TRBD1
TGTGCCAGCAGCTTTACAGGGGTCGTCACTGAAGCTTTCTTT
CASSFTGVVTEAFF
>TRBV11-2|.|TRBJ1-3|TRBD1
TGTGCCAGCAGCCTAACGGGGACAGTAGGAAACACCATATATTTT
CASSLTGTVGNTIYF
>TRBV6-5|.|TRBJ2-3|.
TGTGCCAGCAGTTTCCGACAGGAGGCGGCTACGCAGTATTTT
CASSFRQEAATQYF
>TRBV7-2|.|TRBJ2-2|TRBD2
TGTGCCAGCAGCTTCACGGGACTAGGGAACACCGGGGAGCTGTTTTTT
CASSFTGLGNTGELFF
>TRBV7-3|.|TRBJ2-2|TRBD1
TGTGCCAGCAGCCCTTCTCCGGACAGGGCGAACACCGGGGAGCTGTTTTTT
CASSPSPDRANTGELFF
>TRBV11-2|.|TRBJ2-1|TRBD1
TGTGCCAGCAGCTGGGGACAGGGGTATGAGCAGTTCTTC
CASSWGQGYEQFF
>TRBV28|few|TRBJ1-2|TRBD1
TGTGCCAGCAGATCTGGGACAGACTATGGCTACACCTTC
CASRSGTDYGYTF
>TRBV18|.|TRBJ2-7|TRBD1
TGTGCCAGCTCACTTACGAGGACAGGGAAGTCCTACGAGCAGTACTTC
CASSLTRTGKSYEQYF
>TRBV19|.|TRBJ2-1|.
TGTGCCACCATAGGACAGAGACACAATGAGCAGTTCTTC
CATIGQRHNEQFF
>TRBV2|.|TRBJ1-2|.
TGTGCCAGCAGGGCCGACGGAGCTAACTATGGCTACACCTTC
CASRADGANYGYTF
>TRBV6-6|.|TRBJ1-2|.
TGTGCCAGCAGTTACCAGGGGCTCAACTATGGCTACACCTTC
CASSYQGLNYGYTF
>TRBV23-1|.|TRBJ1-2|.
TGCGCCAGCAGTCAAATCCCTCGAGCGGCAGGCTACACCTTC
CASSQIPRAAGYTF
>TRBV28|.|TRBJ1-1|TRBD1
TGTGCCAGCAGTTCTACAGGGGGCGACACTGAAGCTTTCTTT
CASSSTGGDTEAFF
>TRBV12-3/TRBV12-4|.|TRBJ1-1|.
TGTGCCAGCAATTTTCCAGGGCAAACTGAAGCTTTCTTT
CASNFPGQTEAFF
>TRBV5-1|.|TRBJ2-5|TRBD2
TGCGCCAGCAGCTCTTCAGGGACTAGCGGGGGGGCGTTGCAAGAGACCCAGTACTTC
CASSSSGTSGGALQETQYF
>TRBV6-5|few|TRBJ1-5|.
TGTGCCAGCACCGTAAGCCTTCAAAATCAGCCCCAGCATTTT
CASTVSLQNQPQHF
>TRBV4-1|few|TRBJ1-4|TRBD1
TGCGCCAGCAGCCAAGACGGACAGGGGGATGAAAAACTGTTTTTT
CASSQDGQGDEKLFF
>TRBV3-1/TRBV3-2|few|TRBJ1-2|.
TGTGCCAGCAGCCGAGTGATTGCGGGGGCTTATGGCTACACCTTC
CASSRVIAGAYGYTF
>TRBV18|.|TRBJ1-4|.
TGTGCCAGCTCACCATATAGCCCATACACCGTGCCGACTAATGAAAAACTGTTTTTT
CASSPYSPYTVPTNEKLFF
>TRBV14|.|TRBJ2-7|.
TGTGCCAGCAGCCAAGAGAGGACAGTCTTCTTC
CASSQERTVFF
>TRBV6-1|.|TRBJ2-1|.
TGTGCCAGCAGTGAACAGGGACATGGCAATGAGCAGTTCTTC
CASSEQGHGNEQFF
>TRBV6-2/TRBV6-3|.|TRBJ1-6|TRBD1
TGTGCCAGCAGTTACTTCCGGGACAGGGCTTCACCCCTCCACTTT
CASSYFRDRASPLHF
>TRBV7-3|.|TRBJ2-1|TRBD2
TGTGCCAGCAGCCAGATAGCGGGGGCCCTTTCTTCCTACAATGAGCAGTTCTTC
CASSQIAGALSSYNEQFF
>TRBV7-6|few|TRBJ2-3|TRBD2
TGTGCCAGCAGCCAATGGACTAGCGGGGGCACAGATACGCAGTATTTT
CASSQWTSGGTDTQYF
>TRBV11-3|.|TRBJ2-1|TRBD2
TGTGCCAGCAGCTTTCTAGCGGGGGGACCCCGGGAGCAGTTCTTC
CASSFLAGGPREQFF
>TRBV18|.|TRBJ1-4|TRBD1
TGTGCCAGCTCAGCAGGGGGGACTAATGAAAAACTGTTTTTT
CASSAGGTNEKLFF
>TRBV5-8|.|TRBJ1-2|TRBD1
TGTGCCAGCAGCGCAACCGGGACAGGGGGCTTATATGGCTACACCTTC
CASSATGTGGLYGYTF
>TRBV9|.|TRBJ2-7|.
TGTGCCAGCAGCGTAGAGTGGGGGCCCTCCTACGAGCAGTACTTC
CASSVEWGPSYEQYF
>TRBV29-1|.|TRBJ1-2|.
TGCAGCGTTGGGACAGCTAAATATGGCTACACCTTC
CSVGTAKYGYTF
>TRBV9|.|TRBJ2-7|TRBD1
TGTGCCAGCAGCGCAACTATACAGGGGGCGCTCTACGAGCAGTACTTC
CASSATIQGALYEQYF
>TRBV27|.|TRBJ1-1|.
TGTGCCAGCAGTCCAAAGAGGGCCAGCACTGAAGCTTTCTTT
CASSPKRASTEAFF
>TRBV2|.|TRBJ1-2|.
TGTGCCAGCAGTGAAACCGGGGTGGGCGGCTACACCTTC
CASSETGVGGYTF
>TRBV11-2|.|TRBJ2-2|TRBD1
TGTGCCAGCAGTCGACGGGACAGAACCGGGGAGCTGTTTTTT
CASSRRDRTGELFF
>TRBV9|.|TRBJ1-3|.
TGTGCCAGCAGCCCCAGGGGCCGCTCTGGAAACACCATATATTTT
CASSPRGRSGNTIYF
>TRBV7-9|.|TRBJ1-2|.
TGTGCCAGCAGCCCACGGGGGGGCCACTATGGCTACACCTTC
CASSPRGGHYGYTF
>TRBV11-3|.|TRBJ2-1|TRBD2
TGTGCCAGCAGCCCATCCGGGACTAGCGGGGGGGTGAAGAATGAGCAGTTCTTC
CASSPSGTSGGVKNEQFF
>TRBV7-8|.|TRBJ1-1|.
TGTGCCAGCAGCTCCCCCCCGGACACTGAAGCTTTCTTT
CASSSPPDTEAFF
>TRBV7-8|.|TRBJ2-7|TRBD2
TGTGCCAGCATCCAATCACTAGCGGGGCGAACCTACGAGCAGTACTTC
CASIQSLAGRTYEQYF
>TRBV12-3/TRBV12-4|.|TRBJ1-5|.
TGTGCCAGCAGTTTGCCTCCGGGGGCCCAGCATTTT
CASSLPPGAQHF
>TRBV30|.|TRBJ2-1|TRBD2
TGTGCCTCCCCCAGGGGGACTAGCTTGTTCTTC
CASPRGTSLFF
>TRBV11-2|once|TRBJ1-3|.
TGTGCCAGCAGTCTCCGGGACTCTGGAAACACCATATATTTT
CASSLRDSGNTIYF
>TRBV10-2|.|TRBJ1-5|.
TGCGCCAGCAGAGGCGGGACTCCTGATCAGCCCCAGCATTTT
CASRGGTPDQPQHF
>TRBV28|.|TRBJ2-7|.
TGTGCCAGCAGCCCCGGACAGCGTTACTCCTACGAGCAGTACTTC
CASSPGQRYSYEQYF
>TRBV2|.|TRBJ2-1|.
TGTGCCAGCAGTGGGGGAGGTGGCTCCTACAATGAGCAGTTCTTC
CASSGGGGSYNEQFF
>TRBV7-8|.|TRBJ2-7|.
TGTGCCAGCAGCACCCGGACATCGAGCTACGAGCAGTACTTC
CASSTRTSSYEQYF